The 6 T cell receptor beta chains listed next were all sequenced from one sample in a study of response to subunit inactivated influenza vaccine (dated by TCRdb to between 2017 and 2018). Library prep was done by RT-PCR. Sequenced on an Illumina HiSeq 2500. The raw public reads went through TCRdb reprocessing: fastp at Q25, MiXCR clone calling, in-frame beta chains kept. Every distinct CDR3 protein forms one entry, paired with its most common genes and DNA. In this sample the table shows approximately 500,000 distinct CDR3 sequences, roughly 13% of which occur a single time. Around 13% of the sample belongs to the ten largest clones. What the time point label conveys for this sample: around 45 days after influenza vaccine administration. The specimen was PBMCs from blood, collected around seven weeks after vaccination. These receptors were taken from a man aged 45 to 65 who received an inactivated influenza vaccine. Donor details come from another sample of the same person, matched by shared clones.

This clonotype turned up a few times. V gene TRBV2 combines with J gene TRBJ2-5; 9 nucleotides line up with TRBD1. J gave up 4 bases and V 8 bases, and 8 bases lay outside the gene matches. This CDR3 comprises 14 residues. Germline assignment: CDR1 SNHLY and CDR2 FYNNEI. CDR3 coding DNA: TGTGCCAGCTGTCGACAGGGGGTACGAGAGACCCAGTACTTC. The encoded protein is CASCRQGVRETQYF.

The rearrangement uses TRBV29-1 and TRBJ2-7; D ambiguous. V was shortened by 3 bases and J by 6 bases, with 15 bases between the two germline ends. The CDR3 covers 13 residues. Germline CDR1 and CDR2: SQVTM and ANQGSEA. CDR3 DNA: TGCAGCGTTGACCGCGGCCTCCAAGGCGAGCAGTACTTC. Residues: CSVDRGLQGEQYF.

This sequence joins TRBV5-4 and TRBJ2-3; D unclear. Germline V gene sequence: CDR1 SGHNT, CDR2 YYREEE (reference sequence). The CDR3 totals 17 residues. V lost 0 bases and J lost 8, with 22 bases in between. The CDR3 loop reads CASSLAGGRAQISTQYF. CDR3 sequence (DNA): TGTGCCAGCAGCTTGGCCGGCGGTAGAGCCCAGATCAGTACGCAGTATTTT.

The CDR3: CASLSGTGSEKLFF. CDR3 bases: TGTGCCAGCCTCTCCGGGACAGGGAGTGAAAAACTGTTTTTT. The chain carries TRBV28 and TRBJ1-4, with 9 bases lining up with TRBD1. The V gene's germline CDR1 is MDHEN and CDR2 SYDVKM. The ends lost 8 bases at V and 7 bases at J; junction bases unmatched: 8. The CDR3 consists of 14 residues.

This clonotype occurred a few times. The chain is built from TRBV6-2 or TRBV6-3 and TRBJ2-1; D is ambiguous. Germline V gene data show CDR1 as MNHEY and CDR2 as SVGEGT. There are 17 residues in the CDR3. V dropped 5 bases and J dropped 5 bases, with 22 bases sitting between them. CDR3 amino acids: CASSLVGSVSQNNEQFF. CDR3 nucleotides: TGTGCCAGCAGTCTGGTCGGGTCGGTCTCCCAAAACAATGAGCAGTTCTTC.

V and J are TRBV11-2 and TRBJ2-1, with 8 bases lining up with TRBD2. Germline CDR1 and CDR2: SGHAT and FQNNGV. The CDR3 is 19 amino acids. Trimming removed 4 bases from V and 3 bases from J; junction bases left unmatched: 17. CDR3 nucleotides: TGTGCCAGCAGCTCCCACCGCGGGAGTAGCGGGACTTTCTACAATGAGCAGTTCTTC. It codes for CASSSHRGSSGTFYNEQFF.